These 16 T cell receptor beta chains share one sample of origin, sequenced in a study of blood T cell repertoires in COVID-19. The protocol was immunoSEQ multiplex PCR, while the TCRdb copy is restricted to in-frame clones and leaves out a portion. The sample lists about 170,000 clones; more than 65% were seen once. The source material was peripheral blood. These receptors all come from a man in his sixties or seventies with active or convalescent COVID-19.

CDR3 nucleotides: TGTGCCAGCAGCCCCTTTCGGGTGAACACTGAAGCTTTCTTT. This gives the protein CASSPFRVNTEAFF. The chain carries TRBV14 and TRBJ1-1; D not resolved. The CDR3 contains 14 residues. V lost 4 bases and J 0 bases, leaving 9 bases between the germline ends. Per germline, CDR1 SGHDN and CDR2 FVKESK.

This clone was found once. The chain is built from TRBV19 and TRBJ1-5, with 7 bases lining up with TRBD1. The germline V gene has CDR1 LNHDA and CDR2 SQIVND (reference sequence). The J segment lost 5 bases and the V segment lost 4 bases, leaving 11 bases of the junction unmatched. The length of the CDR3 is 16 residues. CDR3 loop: CASSTLGQFYYQPQHF. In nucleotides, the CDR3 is TGTGCCAGTAGTACCTTGGGACAGTTCTATTATCAGCCCCAGCATTTT.

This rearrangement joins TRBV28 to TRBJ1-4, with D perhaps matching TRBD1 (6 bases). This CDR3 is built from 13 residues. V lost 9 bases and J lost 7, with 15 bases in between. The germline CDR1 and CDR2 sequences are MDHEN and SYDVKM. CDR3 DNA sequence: TGTGCCAGTGGGGGGGGCAGTTCTGAAAAACTGTTTTTT. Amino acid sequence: CASGGGSSEKLFF.

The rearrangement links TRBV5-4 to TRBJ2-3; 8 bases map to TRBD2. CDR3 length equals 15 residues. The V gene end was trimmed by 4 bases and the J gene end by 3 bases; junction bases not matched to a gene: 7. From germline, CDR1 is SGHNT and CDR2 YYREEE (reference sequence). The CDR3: CASSRETSVTDTQYF. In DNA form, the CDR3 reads TGTGCCAGCAGCCGGGAGACTAGCGTGACAGATACGCAGTATTTT.

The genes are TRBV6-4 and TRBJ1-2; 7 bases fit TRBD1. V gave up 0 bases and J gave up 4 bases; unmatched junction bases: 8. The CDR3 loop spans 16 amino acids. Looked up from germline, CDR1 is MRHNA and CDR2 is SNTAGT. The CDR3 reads CASSDSWTGFPYGYTF. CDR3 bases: TGTGCCAGCAGTGACTCTTGGACAGGCTTCCCCTATGGCTACACCTTC.

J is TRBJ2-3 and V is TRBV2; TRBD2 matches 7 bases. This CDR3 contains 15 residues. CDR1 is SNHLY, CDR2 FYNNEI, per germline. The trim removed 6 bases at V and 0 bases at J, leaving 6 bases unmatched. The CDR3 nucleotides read TGTGCCAGCAGCGGAGCGGGACCTAGCACAGATACGCAGTATTTT. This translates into CASSGAGPSTDTQYF.

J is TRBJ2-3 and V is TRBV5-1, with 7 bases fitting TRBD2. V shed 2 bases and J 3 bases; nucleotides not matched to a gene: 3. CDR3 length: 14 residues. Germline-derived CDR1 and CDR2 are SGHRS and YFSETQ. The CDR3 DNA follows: TGCGCCAGCAGCTTCTCGGGGGGAACAGATACGCAGTATTTT. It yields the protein CASSFSGGTDTQYF.

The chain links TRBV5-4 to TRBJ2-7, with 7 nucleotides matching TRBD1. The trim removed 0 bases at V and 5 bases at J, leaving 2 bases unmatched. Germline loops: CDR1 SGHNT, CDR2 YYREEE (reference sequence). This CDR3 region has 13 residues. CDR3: CASSLGQGDEQYF. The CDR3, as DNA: TGTGCCAGCAGCTTGGGACAGGGCGACGAGCAGTACTTC.

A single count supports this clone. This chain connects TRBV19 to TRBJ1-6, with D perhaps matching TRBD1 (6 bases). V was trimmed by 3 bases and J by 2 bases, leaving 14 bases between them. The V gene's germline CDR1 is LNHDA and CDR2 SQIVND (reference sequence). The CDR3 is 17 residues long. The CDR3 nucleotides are TGTGCCAGTAGTATCGGCAGGGGAATGGCCTATAATTCACCCCTCCACTTT. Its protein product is CASSIGRGMAYNSPLHF.

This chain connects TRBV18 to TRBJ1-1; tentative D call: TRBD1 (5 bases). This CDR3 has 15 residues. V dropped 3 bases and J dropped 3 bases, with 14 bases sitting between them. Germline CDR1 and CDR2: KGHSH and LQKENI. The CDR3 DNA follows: TGTGCCAGCTCACCTACGGACACAGGAGACACTGAAGCTTTCTTT. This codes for CASSPTDTGDTEAFF.

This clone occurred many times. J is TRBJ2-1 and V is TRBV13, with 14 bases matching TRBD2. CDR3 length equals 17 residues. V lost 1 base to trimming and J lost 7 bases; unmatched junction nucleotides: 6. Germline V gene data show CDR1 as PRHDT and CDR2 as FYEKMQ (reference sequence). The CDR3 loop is CASSLAPGTSGRNEQFF. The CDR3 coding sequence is TGTGCCAGCAGCTTAGCCCCCGGGACTAGCGGGAGAAATGAGCAGTTCTTC.

CDR3 nucleotides: TGTGCCAGCAGTTACCAACCGAGCTATGGCTACACCTTC. Its protein is CASSYQPSYGYTF. The chain recombines TRBV6-2 or TRBV6-3 with TRBJ1-2; D unclear. The V and J ends lost 2 bases and 4 bases respectively, with 8 bases between them. From germline, CDR1 is MNHEY and CDR2 SVGEGT. The CDR3 extends over 13 amino acids.

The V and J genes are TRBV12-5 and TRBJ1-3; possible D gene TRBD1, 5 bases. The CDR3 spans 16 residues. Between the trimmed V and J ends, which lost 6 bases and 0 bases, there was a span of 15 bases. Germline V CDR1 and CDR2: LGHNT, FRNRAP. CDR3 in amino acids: CASGTGTSSSGNTIYF. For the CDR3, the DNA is TGTGCTAGTGGAACCGGGACTTCGAGCTCTGGAAACACCATATATTTT. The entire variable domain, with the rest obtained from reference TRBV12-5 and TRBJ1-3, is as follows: DARVTQTPRHKVTEMGQEVTMRCQPILGHNTVFWYRQTMMQGLELLAYFRNRAPLDDSGMPKDRFSAEMPDATLATLKIQPSEPRDSAVYFCASGTGTSSSGNTIYFGEGSWLTVV.

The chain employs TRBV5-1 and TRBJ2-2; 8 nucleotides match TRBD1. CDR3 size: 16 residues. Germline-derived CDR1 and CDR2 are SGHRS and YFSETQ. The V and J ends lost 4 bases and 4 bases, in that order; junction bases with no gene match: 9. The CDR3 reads CASSPAGGAGTGELFF. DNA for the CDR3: TGCGCCAGCAGCCCCGCAGGGGGCGCGGGCACCGGGGAGCTGTTTTTT.

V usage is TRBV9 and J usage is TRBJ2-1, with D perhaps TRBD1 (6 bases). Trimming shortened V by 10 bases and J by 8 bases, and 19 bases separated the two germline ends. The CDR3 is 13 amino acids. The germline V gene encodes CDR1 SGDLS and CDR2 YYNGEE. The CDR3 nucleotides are TGTGCCGGAAACAGGGATCCAGGGGATGAGCAGTTCTTC. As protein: CAGNRDPGDEQFF.

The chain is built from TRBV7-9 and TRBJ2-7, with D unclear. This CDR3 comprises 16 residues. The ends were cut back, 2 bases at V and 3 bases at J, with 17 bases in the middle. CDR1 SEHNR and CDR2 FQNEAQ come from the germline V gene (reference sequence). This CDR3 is CASSLKSLGGVYEQYF. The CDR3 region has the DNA TGTGCCAGCAGCTTAAAAAGTCTCGGCGGCGTCTACGAGCAGTACTTC. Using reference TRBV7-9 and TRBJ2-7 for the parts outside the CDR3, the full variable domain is DTGVSQNPRHKITKRGQNVTFRCDPISEHNRLYWYRQTLGQGPEFLTYFQNEAQLEKSRLLSDRFSAERPKGSFSTLEIQRTEQGDSAMYLCASSLKSLGGVYEQYFGPGTRLTVT.